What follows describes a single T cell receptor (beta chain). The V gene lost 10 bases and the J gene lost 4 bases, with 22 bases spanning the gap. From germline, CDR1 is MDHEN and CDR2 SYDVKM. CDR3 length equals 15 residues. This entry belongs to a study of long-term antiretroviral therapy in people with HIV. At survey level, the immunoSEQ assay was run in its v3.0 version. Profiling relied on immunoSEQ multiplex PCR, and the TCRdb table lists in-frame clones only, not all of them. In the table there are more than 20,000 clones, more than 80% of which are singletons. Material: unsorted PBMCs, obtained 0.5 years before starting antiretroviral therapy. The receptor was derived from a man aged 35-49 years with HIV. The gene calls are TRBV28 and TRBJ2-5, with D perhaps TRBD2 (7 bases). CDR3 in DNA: TGTGCCACCCAGTTCGGGGGGCCGAGTAGAGAGACCCAGTACTTC. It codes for CATQFGGPSRETQYF.